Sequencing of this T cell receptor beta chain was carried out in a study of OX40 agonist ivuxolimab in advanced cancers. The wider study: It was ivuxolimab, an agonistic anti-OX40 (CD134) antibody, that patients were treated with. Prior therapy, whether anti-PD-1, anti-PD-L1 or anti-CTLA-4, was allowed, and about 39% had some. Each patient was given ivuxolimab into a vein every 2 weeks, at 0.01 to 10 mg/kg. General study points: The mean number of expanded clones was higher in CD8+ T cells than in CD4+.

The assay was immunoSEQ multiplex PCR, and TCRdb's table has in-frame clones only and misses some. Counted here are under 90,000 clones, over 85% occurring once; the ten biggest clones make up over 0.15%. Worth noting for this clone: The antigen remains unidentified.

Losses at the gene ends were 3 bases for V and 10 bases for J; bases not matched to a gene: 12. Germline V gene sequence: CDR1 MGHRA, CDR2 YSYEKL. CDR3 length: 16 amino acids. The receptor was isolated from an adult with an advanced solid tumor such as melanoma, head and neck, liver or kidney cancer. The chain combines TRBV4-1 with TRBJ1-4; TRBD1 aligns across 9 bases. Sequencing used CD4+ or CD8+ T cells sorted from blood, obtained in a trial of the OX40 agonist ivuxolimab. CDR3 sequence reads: CASSHQRDRAFGKLFF. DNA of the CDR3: TGCGCCAGCAGCCACCAACGGGACAGGGCGTTCGGAAAACTGTTTTTT.